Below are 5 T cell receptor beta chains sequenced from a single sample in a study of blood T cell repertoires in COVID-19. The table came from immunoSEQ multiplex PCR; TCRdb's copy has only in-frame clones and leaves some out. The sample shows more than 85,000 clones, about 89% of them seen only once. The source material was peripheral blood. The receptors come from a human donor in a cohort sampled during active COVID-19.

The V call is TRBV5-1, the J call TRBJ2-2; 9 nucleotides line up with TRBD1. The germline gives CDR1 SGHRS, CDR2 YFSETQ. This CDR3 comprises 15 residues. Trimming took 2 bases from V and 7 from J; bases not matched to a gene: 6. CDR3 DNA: TGCGCCAGCAGCTTACAGACAGGGGGTAACGGGGAGCTGTTTTTT. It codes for CASSLQTGGNGELFF.

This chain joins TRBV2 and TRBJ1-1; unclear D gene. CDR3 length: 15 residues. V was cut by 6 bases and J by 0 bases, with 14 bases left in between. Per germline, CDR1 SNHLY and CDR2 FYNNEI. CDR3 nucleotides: TGTGCCAGCAGGCAAGGACTCAGAATGAACACTGAAGCTTTCTTT. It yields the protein CASRQGLRMNTEAFF.

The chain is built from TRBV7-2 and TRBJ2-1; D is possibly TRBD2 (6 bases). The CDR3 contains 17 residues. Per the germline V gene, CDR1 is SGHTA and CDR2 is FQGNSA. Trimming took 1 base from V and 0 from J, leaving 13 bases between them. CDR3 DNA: TGTGCCAGCAGCTTAGTGGCGGGGTCAAGCTCCTACAATGAGCAGTTCTTC. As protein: CASSLVAGSSSYNEQFF.

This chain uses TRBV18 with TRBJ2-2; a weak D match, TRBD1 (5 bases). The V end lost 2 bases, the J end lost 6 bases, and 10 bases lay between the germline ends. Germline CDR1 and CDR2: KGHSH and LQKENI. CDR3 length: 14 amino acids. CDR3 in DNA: TGTGCCAGCTCACCATCATCAGGGTCCGGGGAGCTGTTTTTT. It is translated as CASSPSSGSGELFF.

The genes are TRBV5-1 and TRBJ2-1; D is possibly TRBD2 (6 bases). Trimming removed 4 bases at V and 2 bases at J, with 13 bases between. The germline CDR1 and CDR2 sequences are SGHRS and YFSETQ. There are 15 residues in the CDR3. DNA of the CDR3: TGCGCCAGCAGCCCGATACGGGAGCCCTACAATGAGCAGTTCTTC. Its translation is CASSPIREPYNEQFF.